These 32 T cell receptor beta chains were sequenced from one sample in a study of blood T cell repertoires in COVID-19. TCRdb's copy holds only in-frame clones and misses some; the assay was immunoSEQ multiplex PCR. The sample lists about 46,000 clones; 84% were seen once. Sequencing was done on a sample of peripheral blood. These receptors came from a man between 60 and 75 years old with acute or convalescent COVID-19.

With regard to this clone: The sample holds other DNA sequences that translate to the same CDR3. This chain connects TRBV5-1 to TRBJ2-2, with TRBD1 as a possible D gene (6 bases). The CDR3 consists of 16 residues. V was shortened by 2 bases and J by 1 base, with 12 bases between the two germline ends. CDR1 and CDR2 (germline): SGHRS, YFSETQ. CDR3 protein: CASSFSGTLNTGELFF. CDR3 nucleotides: TGCGCCAGCAGCTTTTCCGGGACATTGAACACCGGGGAGCTGTTTTTT. The full variable domain, rest sourced from reference TRBV5-1 and TRBJ2-2, is KAGVTQTPRYLIKTRGQQVTLSCSPISGHRSVSWYQQTPGQGLQFLFEYFSETQRNKGNFPGRFSGRQFSNSRSEMNVSTLELGDSALYLCASSFSGTLNTGELFFGEGSRLTVL.

The chain combines TRBV11-2 with TRBJ1-6; TRBD1 agrees at 9 bases. The ends lost 5 bases at V and 5 bases at J; junction bases unmatched: 4. The CDR3 is 15 amino acids. Looked up from germline, CDR1 is SGHAT and CDR2 is FQNNGV. The CDR3 is CASSIGQGNNSPLHF. The DNA of the CDR3 is TGTGCCAGCAGCATAGGACAGGGGAATAATTCACCCCTCCACTTT. Based on the CDR3 plus reference TRBV11-2 and TRBJ1-6, the full variable domain is EAGVAQSPRYKIIEKRQSVAFWCNPISGHATLYWYQQILGQGPKLLIQFQNNGVVDDSQLPKDRFSAERLKGVDSTLKIQPAKLEDSAVYLCASSIGQGNNSPLHFGNGTRLTVT.

The V call is TRBV9, the J call TRBJ1-1; D remains ambiguous. The CDR3 spans 14 residues. Germline V gene lookup returns CDR1 SGDLS and CDR2 YYNGEE. V was cut by 0 bases and J by 6 bases, with 12 bases left in between. CDR3 DNA sequence: TGTGCCAGCAGCGTAGGGGTGGAGTCCCCTGAAGCTTTCTTT. Protein: CASSVGVESPEAFF.

The chain couples TRBV11-3 to TRBJ2-3; 11 bases agree with TRBD2. CDR3 length: 14 amino acids. Germline CDR1 SGHNT, CDR2 YENEEA. Germline trimming cut 3 bases from V and 4 bases from J; bases unmatched to any gene: 0. The CDR3: CASSFSGGADTQYF. The CDR3 nucleotides are TGTGCCAGCAGCTTTAGCGGGGGGGCAGATACGCAGTATTTT.

This clone was recorded a few times. The chain combines TRBV24-1 with TRBJ2-3, with 9 bases fitting TRBD1. Germline V gene lookup returns CDR1 KGHDR and CDR2 SFDVKD. The CDR3 is 16 residues long. V shed 3 bases and J 5 bases; nucleotides not matched to a gene: 8. The CDR3 reads CATSDPQQGAGDTQYF. In DNA, the CDR3 is TGTGCCACCAGTGATCCCCAACAGGGGGCAGGAGATACGCAGTATTTT.

Only a few counts were recorded for this clone. This chain links TRBV6-5 with TRBJ1-1; possibly TRBD1 for D (5 bases). CDR3 size: 15 residues. In germline, CDR1 is MNHEY, CDR2 SVGAGI. V lost 9 bases to trimming and J lost 4 bases, with 21 bases between them. CDR3 loop: CASFPRVGRATEAFF. In nucleotides, the CDR3 is TGTGCCAGTTTCCCCAGGGTGGGGAGGGCCACTGAAGCTTTCTTT.

This chain joins TRBV5-1 and TRBJ2-3, with 7 bases aligning to TRBD1. J lost 2 bases, V lost 4 bases, and 4 bases had no gene match. This CDR3 spans 14 amino acids. Germline-derived CDR1 and CDR2 are SGHRS and YFSETQ. The CDR3 protein is CASSLGTATDTQYF. The CDR3 region has the DNA TGCGCCAGCAGCCTCGGGACAGCCACAGATACGCAGTATTTT.

The chain is built from TRBV13 and TRBJ1-1; D not certain. The CDR3 sequence is 12 residues long. V lost 2 bases, J lost 7 bases, and 8 bases lay in between. The germline V gene encodes CDR1 PRHDT and CDR2 FYEKMQ (reference sequence). CDR3 amino acids: CASSLKYSEAFF. DNA of the CDR3: TGTGCCAGCAGCTTAAAGTATAGTGAAGCTTTCTTT.

CDR3 DNA sequence: TGCGCCAGCAGTCACTCGCGGGGCTACACCTTC. Translated, it gives CASSHSRGYTF. The gene calls are TRBV23-1 and TRBJ1-2; unclear D gene. TRBV23-1 is flagged as an ORF with uncertain function. The CDR3 is 11 amino acids. Trimming pared 3 bases from V and 8 bases from J, leaving 7 bases between.

The chain couples TRBV7-8 to TRBJ2-6; TRBD2 agrees at 11 bases. Germline V gene sequence: CDR1 SGHVS, CDR2 FQNEAQ. The V segment lost 4 bases and the J segment 0 bases; nucleotides outside the gene matches: 5. The CDR3 is 18 residues long. CDR3 DNA sequence: TGTGCCAGCAGCTACGCTAGCGGGGGGTCCTCTGGGGCCAACGTCCTGACTTTC. Its protein product is CASSYASGGSSGANVLTF.

The V and J genes are TRBV3-1 (or the pseudogene TRBV3-2) and TRBJ1-4, with TRBD1 identical over 9 bases. The CDR3 runs 16 residues. J lost 7 bases, V lost 0 bases, and 6 bases had no gene match. Germline assignment: CDR1 LGHDT and CDR2 YNNKEL (reference sequence). The CDR3 DNA reads TGTGCCAGCAGCCAAGAACCGGGACAGGGACCTGAAAAACTGTTTTTT. This translates into CASSQEPGQGPEKLFF.

This clone was seen once. V gene TRBV18 combines with J gene TRBJ1-1; D is unresolved. Germline CDR1 is KGHSH and CDR2 is LQKENI. The CDR3 runs to 17 residues. Trimming removed 2 bases from V and 1 base from J, with 17 bases in between. CDR3 sequence reads: CASSPRVQRGSNTEAFF. CDR3 in DNA: TGTGCCAGCTCACCAAGGGTCCAGAGAGGGTCGAACACTGAAGCTTTCTTT. Full variable domain (outside the CDR3, taken from reference TRBV18 and TRBJ1-1): NAGVMQNPRHLVRRRGQEARLRCSPMKGHSHVYWYRQLPEEGLKFMVYLQKENIIDESGMPKERFSAEFPKEGPSILRIQQVVRGDSAAYFCASSPRVQRGSNTEAFFGQGTRLTVV.

The rearrangement joins TRBV3-1 (or the pseudogene TRBV3-2) to TRBJ1-2; possibly TRBD1 for D (6 bases). Germline lookup yields CDR1 LGHDT and CDR2 YNNKEL (reference sequence). This CDR3 has 16 residues. Trimming removed 0 bases at V and 4 bases at J, with 15 bases between. Here the CDR3 reads CASSQDIRGFSYGYTF. DNA for the CDR3: TGTGCCAGCAGCCAAGATATAAGGGGGTTCAGCTATGGCTACACCTTC.

The genes are TRBV7-8 and TRBJ2-1, with 15 positions matching TRBD2. CDR1 and CDR2 from the germline V gene are SGHVS and FQNEAQ. The CDR3 spans 17 residues. The V and J ends lost 4 bases and 0 bases, in that order; junction bases with no gene match: 1. The CDR3 DNA reads as TGTGCCAGCAGCTGGACTAGCGGGGGGGCCTCCTACAATGAGCAGTTCTTC. It yields the protein CASSWTSGGASYNEQFF.

CDR3 in DNA: TGCGCCAGCAGCTTGCAGGGGCCTGGAAACACCATATATTTT. Protein product: CASSLQGPGNTIYF. This chain links TRBV5-1 with TRBJ1-3; D perhaps matches TRBD1 (6 bases). CDR1 SGHRS and CDR2 YFSETQ come from the germline V gene. The CDR3 has 14 amino acids. The V and J ends lost 1 base and 2 bases respectively, with 7 bases between them.

V and J are TRBV9 and TRBJ2-3; a weak D match, TRBD1 (6 bases). The CDR3 sequence is 14 residues long. V dropped 7 bases and J dropped 6 bases, with 18 bases sitting between them. Germline lookup yields CDR1 SGDLS and CDR2 YYNGEE. The chain's CDR3 is CASAKGGYGDTQYF. The CDR3 nucleotides read TGTGCCAGCGCAAAAGGGGGTTATGGGGATACGCAGTATTTT. The full variable domain, its missing parts supplied by reference TRBV9 and TRBJ2-3, is DSGVTQTPKHLITATGQRVTLRCSPRSGDLSVYWYQQSLDQGLQFLIQYYNGEERAKGNILERFSAQQFPDLHSELNLSSLELGDSALYFCASAKGGYGDTQYFGPGTRLTVL.

The genes are TRBV7-2 and TRBJ2-1, with 7 nucleotides matching TRBD1. J gave up 4 bases and V 5 bases, and 14 bases lay outside the gene matches. Looked up from germline, CDR1 is SGHTA and CDR2 is FQGNSA. The CDR3 runs to 17 residues. The CDR3 protein is CASSPRTGPLLYNEQFF. Written as DNA, the CDR3 is TGTGCCAGCAGCCCCCGGACAGGTCCCCTTCTTTACAATGAGCAGTTCTTC.

This sequence joins TRBV5-1 and TRBJ1-3, with D possibly matching TRBD1 (6 bases). Trimming stripped 4 bases from V and 0 bases from J, with 14 bases between. CDR1 is SGHRS and CDR2 is YFSETQ in the germline V gene. This CDR3 has 16 amino acids. The CDR3 here is CASSQQTGASGNTIYF. CDR3 coding DNA: TGCGCCAGCAGCCAACAGACAGGAGCCTCTGGAAACACCATATATTTT.

V and J are TRBV7-9 and TRBJ2-7; no clear D. The CDR3 runs to 14 residues. Germline loops: CDR1 SEHNR, CDR2 FQNEAQ (reference sequence). V was shortened by 5 bases and J by 2 bases, with 13 bases between the two germline ends. CDR3 nucleotides: TGTGCCAGCAGCGACTCAAGTACAACCTACGAGCAGTACTTC. Its protein is CASSDSSTTYEQYF.

V and J are TRBV5-6 and TRBJ2-5; 13 bases agree with TRBD2. CDR3 length equals 15 residues. Germline loops: CDR1 SGHDT, CDR2 YYEEEE. The J segment lost 6 bases and the V segment lost 5 bases, leaving 7 bases of the junction unmatched. Here the CDR3 reads CASSAGTSGEKTQYF. In DNA form, the CDR3 reads TGTGCCAGCAGTGCAGGGACTAGCGGGGAAAAGACCCAGTACTTC. Full variable domain (outside the CDR3, taken from reference TRBV5-6 and TRBJ2-5): DAGVTQSPTHLIKTRGQQVTLRCSPKSGHDTVSWYQQALGQGPQFIFQYYEEEERQRGNFPDRFSGHQFPNYSSELNVNALLLGDSALYLCASSAGTSGEKTQYFGPGTRLLVL.

This clone has just a few counts. The J gene is TRBJ2-7, the V gene TRBV6-5; 12 bases align to TRBD1. Germline V lookup: CDR1 MNHEY, CDR2 SVGAGI. The CDR3 is 15 residues long. V shed 4 bases, J shed 7 bases, and the junction held 8 bases outside the gene matches. As DNA, the CDR3 is TGTGCCAGCAGTTCACCGGGACAGGGGGCGATTGAGCAGTACTTC. Protein: CASSSPGQGAIEQYF.

This sequence joins TRBV2 and TRBJ2-2; D is unclear. Germline lookup yields CDR1 SNHLY and CDR2 FYNNEI. The V and J ends lost 5 bases and 0 bases respectively, with 4 bases between them. This CDR3 spans 13 amino acids. CDR3 in DNA: TGTGCCAGCAGTCGGGCGAACACCGGGGAGCTGTTTTTT. This sequence encodes CASSRANTGELFF.

The genes are TRBV30 and TRBJ1-2; D might be TRBD1 (6 bases). The germline V gene has CDR1 GTSNPN and CDR2 SVGIG (reference sequence). This CDR3 has 15 amino acids. V was trimmed by 4 bases and J by 3 bases, leaving 18 bases between them. CDR3 amino acids: CAWTPTGTIHYGYTF. As DNA, the CDR3 is TGTGCCTGGACCCCGACAGGTACCATACACTATGGCTACACCTTC. The full variable domain, completed using reference TRBV30 and TRBJ1-2, is SQTIHQWPATLVQPVGSPLSLECTVEGTSNPNLYWYRQAAGRGLQLLFYSVGIGQISSEVPQNLSASRPQDRQFILSSKKLLLSDSGFYLCAWTPTGTIHYGYTFGSGTRLTVV.

The CDR3 coding sequence is TGCAGCGTGGAGGGGACTATGAACACTGAAGCTTTCTTT. Its protein product is CSVEGTMNTEAFF. This chain connects TRBV29-1 to TRBJ1-1, with a tentative D call TRBD1 (5 bases). The ends were cut back, 6 bases at V and 0 bases at J, with 11 bases in the middle. Germline V gene lookup returns CDR1 SQVTM and CDR2 ANQGSEA. This CDR3 is 13 amino acids long.

The chain carries TRBV10-3 and TRBJ1-6; D unresolved. The V end was cut by 8 bases, the J end by 10 bases, with 15 bases between. Germline V gives CDR1 ENHRY, CDR2 SYGVKD. The CDR3 sequence is 13 residues long. CDR3 residues: CAIRETMESPLHF. The DNA of the CDR3 is TGTGCCATCCGGGAGACTATGGAGTCACCCCTCCACTTT.

The chain carries TRBV7-9 and TRBJ1-1, with D possibly TRBD1 on 5 matching bases. The CDR3 is 15 residues long. The germline gives CDR1 SEHNR, CDR2 FQNEAQ (reference sequence). V gave up 1 base and J gave up 3 bases, with 12 bases separating them. CDR3 sequence: CASSLEGPPYTEAFF. Here the CDR3 DNA reads TGTGCCAGCAGCTTAGAGGGGCCTCCTTACACTGAAGCTTTCTTT.

This clone was observed a handful of times. The chain carries TRBV5-1 and TRBJ1-2; possible D gene TRBD1, 6 bases. Germline V gives CDR1 SGHRS, CDR2 YFSETQ. The CDR3 consists of 15 residues. Trimming removed 4 bases from V and 8 bases from J, with 21 bases in between. The CDR3 bases are TGCGCCAGCAGCCTGGGCGGCCGGGGGGCGCGGGGCTACACCTTC. The encoded protein is CASSLGGRGARGYTF.

This chain uses TRBV2 with TRBJ2-5; D is unclear. The CDR3 contains 12 residues. V was pared by 9 bases and J by 2 bases, with 10 bases between. The germline CDR1 and CDR2 sequences are SNHLY and FYNNEI. The CDR3 protein is CARSGLQETQYF. CDR3 in DNA: TGTGCCAGATCAGGTTTGCAAGAGACCCAGTACTTC.

V usage is TRBV4-1 and J usage is TRBJ2-1; D is perhaps TRBD1 (5 bases). Trimming stripped 4 bases from V and 8 bases from J, with 15 bases between. Per the germline V gene, CDR1 is MGHRA and CDR2 is YSYEKL. This CDR3 has 14 residues. The CDR3 region is CASSRILQGHEQFF. CDR3 nucleotide sequence: TGCGCCAGCAGCCGCATACTCCAGGGCCATGAGCAGTTCTTC.

Only a few counts were recorded for this clone. The genes are TRBV4-3 and TRBJ1-2, with 10 bases that match TRBD1. The ends lost 4 bases at V and 6 bases at J; junction bases unmatched: 5. CDR1 LGHNA and CDR2 YSLEER come from the germline V gene. The length of the CDR3 is 14 residues. The CDR3 DNA is TGCGCCAGCAGCCCCACAGACAGGGGGCATGGCTACACCTTC. This codes for CASSPTDRGHGYTF.

V gene TRBV25-1 combines with J gene TRBJ1-1; weak D call: TRBD1 (6 bases). Trimming removed 7 bases at V and 0 bases at J, with 12 bases between. Germline lookup yields CDR1 MGHDK and CDR2 SYGVNS. This CDR3 is built from 14 residues. The CDR3 region has the DNA TGTGCCAGCACTAGGGACAATTTGAACACTGAAGCTTTCTTT. The encoded protein is CASTRDNLNTEAFF.

A single count supports this clone. The rearrangement uses TRBV5-1 and TRBJ2-3; D call uncertain. Germline assignment: CDR1 SGHRS and CDR2 YFSETQ. This CDR3 is 15 amino acids long. Trimming removed 4 bases at V and 2 bases at J, with 14 bases between. CDR3 DNA sequence: TGCGCCAGCAGCGATTCCGGAGAGGCCACAGATACGCAGTATTTT. Translating it yields CASSDSGEATDTQYF.